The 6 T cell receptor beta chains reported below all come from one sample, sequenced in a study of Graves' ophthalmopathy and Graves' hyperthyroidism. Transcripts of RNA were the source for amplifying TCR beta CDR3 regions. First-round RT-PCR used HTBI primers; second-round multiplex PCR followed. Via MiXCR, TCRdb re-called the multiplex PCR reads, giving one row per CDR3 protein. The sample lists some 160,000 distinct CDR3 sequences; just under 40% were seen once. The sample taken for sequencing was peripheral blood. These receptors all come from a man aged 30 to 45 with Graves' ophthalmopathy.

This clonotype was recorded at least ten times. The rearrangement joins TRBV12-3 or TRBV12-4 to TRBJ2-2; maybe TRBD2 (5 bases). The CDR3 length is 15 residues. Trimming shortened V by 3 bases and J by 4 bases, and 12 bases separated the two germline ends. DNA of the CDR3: TGTGCCAGCAGTTTGGGAGATCCGGGCACCGGGGAGCTGTTTTTT. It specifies CASSLGDPGTGELFF.

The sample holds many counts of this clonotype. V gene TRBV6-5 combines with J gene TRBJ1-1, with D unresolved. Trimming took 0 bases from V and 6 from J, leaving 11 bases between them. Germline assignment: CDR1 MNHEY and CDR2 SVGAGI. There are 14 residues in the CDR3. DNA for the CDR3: TGTGCCAGCAGTTACTCGAGAACAATGTCTGAAGCTTTCTTT. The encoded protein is CASSYSRTMSEAFF.

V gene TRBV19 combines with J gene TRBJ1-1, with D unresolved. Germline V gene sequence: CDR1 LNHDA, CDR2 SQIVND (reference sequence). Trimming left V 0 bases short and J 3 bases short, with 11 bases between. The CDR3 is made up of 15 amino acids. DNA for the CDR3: TGTGCCAGTAGTATAGATCACGGACTGGACACTGAAGCTTTCTTT. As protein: CASSIDHGLDTEAFF. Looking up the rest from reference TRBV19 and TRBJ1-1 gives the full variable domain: DGGITQSPKYLFRKEGQNVTLSCEQNLNHDAMYWYRQDPGQGLRLIYYSQIVNDFQKGDIAEGYSVSREKKESFPLTVTSAQKNPTAFYLCASSIDHGLDTEAFFGQGTRLTVV.

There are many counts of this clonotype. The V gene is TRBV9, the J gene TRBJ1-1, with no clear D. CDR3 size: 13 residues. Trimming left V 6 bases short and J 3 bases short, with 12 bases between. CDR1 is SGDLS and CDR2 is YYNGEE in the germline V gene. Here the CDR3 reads CASNRGPDTEAFF. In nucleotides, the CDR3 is TGTGCCAGCAATCGCGGGCCCGACACTGAAGCTTTCTTT.

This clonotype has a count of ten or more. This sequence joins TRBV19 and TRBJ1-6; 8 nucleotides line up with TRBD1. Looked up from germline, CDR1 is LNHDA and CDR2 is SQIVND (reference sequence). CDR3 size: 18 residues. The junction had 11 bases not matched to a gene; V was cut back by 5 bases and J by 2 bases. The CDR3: CASSARQGTGTYNSPLHF. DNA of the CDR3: TGTGCCAGTAGTGCCAGACAGGGGACGGGGACCTATAATTCACCCCTCCACTTT.

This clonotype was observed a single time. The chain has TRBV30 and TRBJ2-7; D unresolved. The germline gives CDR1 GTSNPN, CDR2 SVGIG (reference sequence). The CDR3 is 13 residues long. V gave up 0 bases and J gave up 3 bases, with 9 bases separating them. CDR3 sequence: CAWSVHVNYEQYF. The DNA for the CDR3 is TGTGCCTGGAGTGTACACGTTAACTACGAGCAGTACTTC.